These 25 T cell receptor beta chains were sequenced from one sample in a study of blood T cell repertoires in COVID-19. TCRdb's copy holds only in-frame clones and misses some; the assay was immunoSEQ multiplex PCR. The sample lists tens of thousands of clones; about 80% were seen once. Source material: peripheral blood. These receptors all come from a human donor in a cohort sampled during active COVID-19.

The V and J genes are TRBV5-1 and TRBJ2-7; the match to TRBD2 covers 7 bases. The V segment lost 1 base and the J segment 5 bases; nucleotides outside the gene matches: 9. Germline CDR1 is SGHRS and CDR2 is YFSETQ. The CDR3 consists of 15 residues. CDR3 DNA: TGCGCCAGCAGCTTGAGGGCGAGCGGGATCGACGAGCAGTACTTC. Translated: CASSLRASGIDEQYF. The whole variable domain, remainder taken from reference TRBV5-1 and TRBJ2-7, is KAGVTQTPRYLIKTRGQQVTLSCSPISGHRSVSWYQQTPGQGLQFLFEYFSETQRNKGNFPGRFSGRQFSNSRSEMNVSTLELGDSALYLCASSLRASGIDEQYFGPGTRLTVT.

The V call is TRBV9, the J call TRBJ2-2; 8 bases align to TRBD2. Germline V gene sequence: CDR1 SGDLS, CDR2 YYNGEE. The CDR3 is 17 residues long. Unmatched junction bases numbered 14, after V lost 3 bases and J lost 7 bases. CDR3 amino acids: CASSAKTPGAGGGELFF. CDR3 coding DNA: TGTGCCAGCAGCGCAAAGACCCCAGGCGCGGGGGGCGGGGAGCTGTTTTTT. Looking up the rest from reference TRBV9 and TRBJ2-2 gives the full variable domain: DSGVTQTPKHLITATGQRVTLRCSPRSGDLSVYWYQQSLDQGLQFLIQYYNGEERAKGNILERFSAQQFPDLHSELNLSSLELGDSALYFCASSAKTPGAGGGELFFGEGSRLTVL.

The V and J genes are TRBV5-1 and TRBJ2-7; 8 bases fit TRBD1. CDR3 length: 16 residues. Germline V gene sequence: CDR1 SGHRS, CDR2 YFSETQ. V lost 4 bases to trimming and J lost 4 bases; unmatched junction nucleotides: 13. CDR3 residues: CASSKASGTGVYEQYF. DNA for the CDR3: TGCGCCAGCAGCAAGGCCTCCGGGACAGGAGTATACGAGCAGTACTTC.

This clone has only a few counts. The V gene is TRBV7-9, the J gene TRBJ2-7; TRBD2 might be the D (6 bases). The CDR3 covers 14 residues. Trimming pared 4 bases from V and 8 bases from J, leaving 18 bases between. Germline CDR1 is SEHNR and CDR2 is FQNEAQ (reference sequence). CDR3 sequence: CASSSGDRLVKQYF. CDR3 coding DNA: TGTGCCAGCAGCTCGGGGGACCGCCTGGTCAAGCAGTACTTC.

The chain employs TRBV6-5 and TRBJ2-7, with no clear D. Germline V gene lookup returns CDR1 MNHEY and CDR2 SVGAGI. The CDR3 contains 14 residues. V gave up 2 bases and J gave up 0 bases, with 8 bases separating them. The chain's CDR3 is CASSYAPSSYEQYF. Here the CDR3 DNA reads TGTGCCAGCAGTTACGCCCCGAGCTCCTACGAGCAGTACTTC.

This clone was picked up a small number of times. This chain joins TRBV10-3 and TRBJ2-7; D might be TRBD1 (6 bases). The CDR3 covers 13 residues. Deletions cut 6 bases from V and 4 bases from J, with 13 bases between. CDR1 and CDR2 from the germline V gene are ENHRY and SYGVKD. In DNA, the CDR3 is TGTGCCATCAGCGACGGACAGATATACGAGCAGTACTTC. Amino acid sequence: CAISDGQIYEQYF.

This sequence joins TRBV28 and TRBJ2-7; 11 nucleotides agree with TRBD2. The CDR3 loop spans 15 amino acids. Trimming took 6 bases from V and 5 from J; bases not matched to a gene: 9. Germline V gives CDR1 MDHEN, CDR2 SYDVKM. The CDR3, as DNA: TGTGCCAGCAGCCCCCCCTCTAGCGGGAGGAACGAGCAGTACTTC. Protein sequence: CASSPPSSGRNEQYF.

The chain joins TRBV19 to TRBJ2-7; D may be TRBD1 (6 bases). The germline V gene encodes CDR1 LNHDA and CDR2 SQIVND (reference sequence). Deletions cut 4 bases from V and 2 bases from J, with 9 bases between. This CDR3 comprises 13 residues. CDR3 nucleotide sequence: TGTGCCAGTAGTAGGGGACACCCCTACGAGCAGTACTTC. This sequence encodes CASSRGHPYEQYF.

This clone appeared once. The chain combines TRBV5-1 with TRBJ2-1, with 7 bases identical to TRBD2. Losses at the gene ends were 4 bases for V and 0 bases for J; bases not matched to a gene: 7. CDR1 and CDR2 (germline): SGHRS, YFSETQ. This CDR3 comprises 16 residues. Here the CDR3 DNA reads TGCGCCAGCAGCCCCTATAGGACTAGCTCCTACAATGAGCAGTTCTTC. As protein: CASSPYRTSSYNEQFF.

The CDR3 loop reads CASSVTGLNTEAFF. The CDR3, as DNA: TGTGCCAGTAGTGTGACAGGTCTGAACACTGAAGCTTTCTTT. The genes are TRBV19 and TRBJ1-1; perhaps TRBD1 as D (6 bases). The V and J ends lost 5 bases and 0 bases respectively, with 10 bases between them. This CDR3 is built from 14 residues. CDR1 is LNHDA and CDR2 is SQIVND in the germline V gene (reference sequence).

J is TRBJ1-5 and V is TRBV7-2, with 7 bases identical to TRBD1. This CDR3 spans 14 amino acids. CDR1 is SGHTA and CDR2 is FQGNSA in the germline V gene. Trimming at V came to 3 bases and at J to 4 bases, leaving 3 bases not matched to a gene. The CDR3 DNA follows: TGTGCCAGCAGCTTCTACAGGGGAAATCAGCCCCAGCATTTT. It specifies CASSFYRGNQPQHF.

The chain recombines TRBV5-6 with TRBJ2-7, with D hard to call. Trimming removed 3 bases at V and 4 bases at J, with 20 bases between. Germline lookup yields CDR1 SGHDT and CDR2 YYEEEE. The CDR3 length is 16 residues. The CDR3 bases are TGTGCCAGCAGCTGGGCGCCCCGGCCACATCTTTACGAGCAGTACTTC. It translates to CASSWAPRPHLYEQYF.

This clone was observed a single time. Germline and junction disagree at one end, which may indicate a read error. The genes are TRBV15 and TRBJ2-7; TRBD1 matches 12 bases. Germline V lookup: CDR1 LNHNV, CDR2 YYDKDF (reference sequence). The CDR3 is made up of 16 amino acids. CDR3 loop: CATSRDQGQGARLTNF. The CDR3 nucleotides are TGTGCCACCAGCAGAGATCAGGGACAGGGGGCTCGGCTTACCAACTTC.

The J gene is TRBJ1-1, the V gene TRBV6-5, with D uncertain. Germline lookup yields CDR1 MNHEY and CDR2 SVGAGI. Trimming removed 6 bases from V and 0 bases from J, with 11 bases in between. This CDR3 is built from 14 residues. The CDR3, as DNA: TGTGCCAGCAGCCACCCTGAGATGAACACTGAAGCTTTCTTT. Protein: CASSHPEMNTEAFF.

V usage is TRBV7-9 and J usage is TRBJ1-2; TRBD1 aligns across 8 bases. This CDR3 comprises 12 residues. Germline CDR1 SEHNR, CDR2 FQNEAQ (reference sequence). V gave up 5 bases and J gave up 7 bases; unmatched junction bases: 3. CDR3 sequence (DNA): TGTGCCAGCAGCGTCGGGACAGGTGGCTACACCTTC. Protein: CASSVGTGGYTF.

The V gene is TRBV7-3, the J gene TRBJ2-7, with 7 nucleotides matching TRBD2. CDR3 length equals 13 residues. The germline V gene encodes CDR1 SGHTA and CDR2 FQGTGA. Trimming at V came to 5 bases and at J to 10 bases, leaving 11 bases not matched to a gene. The CDR3 sequence is CASSEAGGTIQYF. CDR3 nucleotide sequence: TGTGCCAGCAGCGAGGCCGGGGGGACGATCCAGTACTTC.

The sample holds one count of this clone. This chain joins TRBV28 and TRBJ2-7; 8 bases match TRBD2. The CDR3 has 17 residues. Trimming took 3 bases from V and 0 from J; bases not matched to a gene: 10. Germline V lookup: CDR1 MDHEN, CDR2 SYDVKM. The CDR3 protein is CASSLGASGRTSYEQYF. Written as DNA, the CDR3 is TGTGCCAGCAGTTTGGGGGCGAGCGGGAGAACCTCCTACGAGCAGTACTTC.

The chain carries TRBV7-3 and TRBJ1-5; 8 nucleotides agree with TRBD1. This CDR3 has 13 residues. Per germline, CDR1 SGHTA and CDR2 FQGTGA. With 6 bases clipped from V and 5 bases from J, the junction kept 3 bases outside the gene matches. The DNA of the CDR3 is TGTGCCAGCAGTATGGACAGGGATCAGCCCCAGCATTTT. This translates into CASSMDRDQPQHF.

CDR3 sequence reads: CASSQLGVNTEAFF. In DNA, the CDR3 is TGTGCCAGCTCACAATTAGGGGTTAACACTGAAGCTTTCTTT. The chain couples TRBV18 to TRBJ1-1, with a tentative D call TRBD1 (5 bases). There are 14 residues in the CDR3. Germline lookup yields CDR1 KGHSH and CDR2 LQKENI. V lost 4 bases, J lost 2 bases, and 11 bases lay in between.

This clone was seen once. The CDR3 sequence is CASSSTGASNTEAFF. CDR3 DNA: TGCGCCAGCAGCTCGACAGGGGCCTCGAACACTGAAGCTTTCTTT. The chain joins TRBV4-1 to TRBJ1-1, with 8 bases aligning to TRBD1. After removal of 5 bases from V and 1 base from J, the junction contained 6 bases not matched to a gene. This CDR3 is 15 amino acids long. In germline, CDR1 is MGHRA, CDR2 YSYEKL.

This clone was seen only a few times. This chain uses TRBV21-1 with TRBJ2-1; the DNA was not compared with TRBD2, the D call given in the table. TRBV21-1 is recorded as a pseudogene. The CDR3 is 16 residues long. The CDR3 loop is CASSKGGTSGYNEQFF. CDR3 nucleotides: TGTGCCAGCAGCAAAGGGGGGACTAGCGGCTACAATGAGCAGTTCTTC.

The chain employs TRBV7-8 and TRBJ1-6, with a weak D call TRBD1 (5 bases). With 5 bases removed from V and 8 bases from J, the gap between germline ends came to 16 bases. In germline, CDR1 is SGHVS, CDR2 FQNEAQ. The CDR3 totals 15 residues. CDR3 residues: CASSDSAGHYSPLHF. For the CDR3, the DNA is TGTGCCAGCAGCGACTCCGCGGGGCACTATTCACCCCTCCACTTT.

The V call is TRBV28, the J call TRBJ2-7, with D possibly matching TRBD2 (7 bases). The CDR3 sequence is 15 residues long. Trimming left V 7 bases short and J 1 base short, with 17 bases between. Germline V gene lookup returns CDR1 MDHEN and CDR2 SYDVKM. DNA of the CDR3: TGTGCCAGCAACGAGGAAGGGGGGGATTCCTACGAGCAGTACTTC. Its protein is CASNEEGGDSYEQYF.

The chain carries TRBV28 and TRBJ1-6; 9 nucleotides align to TRBD1. CDR1 and CDR2 from the germline V gene are MDHEN and SYDVKM. V lost 4 bases, J lost 9 bases, and 7 bases stayed unmatched. This CDR3 is 15 amino acids long. The chain's CDR3 is CASSSWDREISPLHF. CDR3 DNA sequence: TGTGCCAGCAGTTCATGGGACAGGGAGATTTCACCCCTCCACTTT.

V gene TRBV7-2 combines with J gene TRBJ2-5; D remains ambiguous. Trimming stripped 4 bases from V and 3 bases from J, with 9 bases between. CDR1 is SGHTA, CDR2 FQGNSA, per germline. This CDR3 region has 13 residues. This CDR3 is CASSSPLEETQYF. Here the CDR3 DNA reads TGTGCCAGCAGCTCACCTTTAGAAGAGACCCAGTACTTC.